The next 16 T cell receptor beta chains were all read from a single sample in a study of blood T cell repertoires in COVID-19. Clones were sequenced by immunoSEQ multiplex PCR, and TCRdb holds only the in-frame ones, with some missing. Seen here are more than 100,000 clones, around 87% observed once, and the top ten hold around 3.4%. The sequencing sample was made of peripheral blood. These receptor sequences come from an older woman with acute or convalescent COVID-19.

DNA of the CDR3: TGCGCCAGCAGCCAACCCGGGAGGGCGAACACCGGGGAGCTGTTTTTT. Protein product: CASSQPGRANTGELFF. The chain is built from TRBV4-1 and TRBJ2-2; the match to TRBD2 covers 8 bases. The CDR3 sequence is 16 residues long. The V and J ends lost 2 bases and 0 bases, in that order; junction bases with no gene match: 2. Germline V gene sequence: CDR1 MGHRA, CDR2 YSYEKL.

The chain joins TRBV5-1 to TRBJ2-3; 7 bases match TRBD1. Germline CDR1 reads SGHRS; CDR2 reads YFSETQ. V dropped 0 bases and J dropped 6; count of bases not matched to a gene: 4. The CDR3 runs 14 residues. The CDR3 DNA reads as TGCGCCAGCAGCTTGGGACAGGGCTGGGATACGCAGTATTTT. Protein product: CASSLGQGWDTQYF.

V gene TRBV7-9 combines with J gene TRBJ2-7; TRBD2 matches 10 bases. Germline V gene sequence: CDR1 SEHNR, CDR2 FQNEAQ (reference sequence). V dropped 1 base and J dropped 5; count of bases not matched to a gene: 2. The CDR3 runs to 14 residues. As DNA, the CDR3 is TGTGCCAGCAGCTTAGTTAGCGGGAGGCACGAGCAGTACTTC. This sequence encodes CASSLVSGRHEQYF.

The V gene is TRBV19, the J gene TRBJ1-5, with D perhaps matching TRBD1 (5 bases). The V end lost 3 bases, the J end lost 0 bases, and 12 bases lay between the germline ends. The germline V gene encodes CDR1 LNHDA and CDR2 SQIVND (reference sequence). The CDR3 is 16 residues long. CDR3 sequence: CASSMSWTPSNQPQHF. CDR3 coding DNA: TGTGCCAGTAGTATGTCGTGGACACCTAGCAATCAGCCCCAGCATTTT.

The chain carries TRBV19 and TRBJ2-6; a weak D match, TRBD1 (6 bases). This CDR3 has 16 residues. CDR1 is LNHDA and CDR2 is SQIVND in the germline V gene (reference sequence). Between the trimmed V and J ends, which lost 1 base and 4 bases, there was a span of 11 bases. The DNA of the CDR3 is TGTGCCAGTAGTATAGTAGGGGGTTCCGGGGCCAACGTCCTGACTTTC. It encodes CASSIVGGSGANVLTF.

CDR3 sequence: CASSQELLAGTGPPNEQYV. The CDR3 DNA sequence: TGTGCCAGCAGCCAAGAACTACTGGCCGGGACAGGGCCTCCTAACGAGCAGTACGTC. J is TRBJ2-7 and V is TRBV3-1 (or the pseudogene TRBV3-2); 9 bases agree with TRBD1. V lost 0 bases to trimming and J lost 5 bases; unmatched junction nucleotides: 17. Germline loops: CDR1 LGHDT, CDR2 YNNKEL (reference sequence). This CDR3 has 19 residues.

This clone occurred once. The chain employs TRBV4-1 and TRBJ1-4; 9 bases align to TRBD1. The CDR3 totals 15 residues. The germline CDR1 and CDR2 sequences are MGHRA and YSYEKL. V gave up 1 base and J gave up 7 bases; unmatched junction bases: 4. This CDR3 is CASSQGDRDPEKLFF. Written as DNA, the CDR3 is TGCGCCAGCAGCCAAGGGGACAGGGATCCTGAAAAACTGTTTTTT.

The chain combines TRBV6-1 with TRBJ2-1; 10 nucleotides line up with TRBD1. Germline CDR1 MNHNS, CDR2 SASEGT. J lost 4 bases, V lost 0 bases, and 9 bases had no gene match. The CDR3 loop spans 18 amino acids. In DNA form, the CDR3 reads TGTGCCAGCAGTGAAGCGCCCGGGACAGGGGTCATGTACAATGAGCAGTTCTTC. Its translation is CASSEAPGTGVMYNEQFF.

The CDR3 loop is CASSQVTGGPNTGELFF. In DNA form, the CDR3 reads TGTGCCAGCAGCCAAGTTACGGGAGGGCCTAACACCGGGGAGCTGTTTTTT. The rearrangement joins TRBV3-1 (or the pseudogene TRBV3-2) to TRBJ2-2; 8 bases match TRBD2. The CDR3 spans 17 residues. Germline trimming cut 1 base from V and 2 bases from J; bases unmatched to any gene: 6. In germline, CDR1 is LGHDT, CDR2 YNNKEL (reference sequence).

The chain joins TRBV20-1 to TRBJ1-5; D gene unclear. There are 11 residues in the CDR3. V shed 3 bases and J shed 4 bases, with 4 bases lying between them. Germline V gene data show CDR1 as DFQATT and CDR2 as SNEGSKA (reference sequence). Here the CDR3 reads CSASRNQPQHF. The CDR3 DNA follows: TGCAGTGCTAGCAGAAATCAGCCCCAGCATTTT.

This clone was detected only a few times. This chain connects TRBV28 to TRBJ2-3, with D possibly TRBD1 on 5 matching bases. CDR3 size: 16 residues. Trimming removed 5 bases from V and 4 bases from J, with 19 bases in between. Per germline, CDR1 MDHEN and CDR2 SYDVKM. CDR3 nucleotides: TGTGCCAGCAGTCCCTTCTCAGGGTTATCATCAGATACGCAGTATTTT. This encodes CASSPFSGLSSDTQYF.

The J gene is TRBJ1-1, the V gene TRBV6-5; no clear D gene. Per germline, CDR1 MNHEY and CDR2 SVGAGI. V was shortened by 8 bases and J by 2 bases, with 12 bases between the two germline ends. The CDR3 totals 13 residues. The CDR3 region has the DNA TGTGCCAGCGGGAGAAGGTCTAACACTGAAGCTTTCTTT. Amino acid sequence: CASGRRSNTEAFF.

This chain joins TRBV11-1 and TRBJ1-6, with D possibly being TRBD1 (5 bases). This CDR3 spans 16 amino acids. Germline V gives CDR1 SGHAT, CDR2 FQDESV (reference sequence). V lost 2 bases and J lost 6, with 14 bases in between. CDR3 nucleotide sequence: TGTGCCAGCAGCTTACTAGGGGAAACGCGTAATTCACCCCTCCACTTT. Translated: CASSLLGETRNSPLHF.

The V gene is TRBV19, the J gene TRBJ1-1; D gene unclear. V was pared by 0 bases and J by 3 bases, with 14 bases between. From germline, CDR1 is LNHDA and CDR2 SQIVND (reference sequence). The CDR3 runs to 16 residues. CDR3 in DNA: TGTGCCAGTAGTATAGATTTTGGTCTTTCGGACACTGAAGCTTTCTTT. Protein product: CASSIDFGLSDTEAFF.

The chain is built from TRBV2 and TRBJ2-3, with 11 bases aligning to TRBD2. V lost 1 base to trimming and J lost 5 bases; unmatched junction nucleotides: 5. This CDR3 has 16 residues. Germline V gene lookup returns CDR1 SNHLY and CDR2 FYNNEI. This CDR3 is CASSEVRLAGGDTQYF. CDR3 in DNA: TGTGCCAGCAGTGAAGTTCGGCTAGCGGGAGGAGATACGCAGTATTTT. Variable domain in full (rest from reference TRBV2 and TRBJ2-3): EPEVTQTPSHQVTQMGQEVILRCVPISNHLYFYWYRQILGQKVEFLVSFYNNEISEKSEIFDDQFSVERPDGSNFTLKIRSTKLEDSAMYFCASSEVRLAGGDTQYFGPGTRLTVL.

The chain employs TRBV4-1 and TRBJ1-2; D is possibly TRBD1 (6 bases). This CDR3 has 16 amino acids. The germline V and J ends were trimmed by 2 bases and 8 bases, with 21 bases remaining between them. Germline lookup yields CDR1 MGHRA and CDR2 YSYEKL. The CDR3 region is CASSQSAVQGRRGYTF. The CDR3 DNA follows: TGCGCCAGCAGCCAATCAGCAGTCCAGGGGAGACGAGGCTACACCTTC.